The 6 T cell receptor beta chains reported below all come from one sample, sequenced in a study of spatial heterogeneity in lung cancer (dated by TCRdb to between 2018 and 2021). In light of the paper, this sample's time point label describes: sample taken at primary tumor resection. Preparation of the library involved 5' RACE. Sequencing took place on a NextSeq 500. Clones were called with MiXCR by TCRdb after fastp trimmed the public reads at Q25, and only in-frame beta chains were retained. Rows with one shared CDR3 protein collapse into an entry with the most common genes and DNA. This sample has just over 75,000 distinct CDR3 sequences in its table, and around 7.8% of those were observed once. Roughly 7% of the sample rests with the top ten. The sequenced sample was PBMCs, obtained at surgery. The receptors were gathered from a male donor with early-stage non-small cell lung cancer.

This chain joins TRBV5-1 and TRBJ2-3; D possibly matches TRBD1 or TRBD2 (5 bases each). Trimming stripped 3 bases from V and 6 bases from J, with 14 bases between. The CDR3 is 14 residues long. In germline, CDR1 is SGHRS, CDR2 YFSETQ. CDR3 sequence (DNA): TGCGCCAGCAGCTCCAGGGACCAAGGGGATACGCAGTATTTT. Translated, it gives CASSSRDQGDTQYF.

This clonotype showed up many times. The V call is TRBV5-1, the J call TRBJ1-1, with D possibly matching TRBD1 (6 bases). The CDR3 loop spans 13 amino acids. V was shortened by 3 bases and J by 7 bases, with 13 bases between the two germline ends. The germline V gene encodes CDR1 SGHRS and CDR2 YFSETQ. The CDR3 here is CASSYGTPLEAFF. Here the CDR3 DNA reads TGCGCCAGCAGCTATGGGACACCTCTTGAAGCTTTCTTT.

The sample holds a few counts of this clonotype. The chain uses TRBV6-2 or TRBV6-3 and TRBJ2-7; 7 positions match TRBD2. Germline V gene data show CDR1 as MNHEY and CDR2 as SVGEGT. Trimming removed 2 bases from V and 6 bases from J; junction bases left unmatched: 7. This CDR3 has 14 amino acids. The CDR3 here is CASSYVLAKGEQYF. CDR3 nucleotide sequence: TGTGCCAGCAGTTACGTACTAGCGAAAGGCGAGCAGTACTTC.

This clonotype has a count of ten or more. The V and J genes are TRBV4-1 and TRBJ1-1; the D is unclear. Trimming stripped 1 base from V and 2 bases from J, with 14 bases between. The length of the CDR3 is 16 residues. Germline assignment: CDR1 MGHRA and CDR2 YSYEKL. CDR3: CASSQAETYTNTEAFF. DNA for the CDR3: TGCGCCAGCAGCCAAGCGGAGACTTACACAAACACTGAAGCTTTCTTT.

The genes are TRBV27 and TRBJ2-5; possibly TRBD2 for D (5 bases). Looked up from germline, CDR1 is MNHEY and CDR2 is SMNVEV (reference sequence). The CDR3 runs to 14 residues. V was cut by 7 bases and J by 1 base, with 13 bases left in between. CDR3 sequence (DNA): TGTGCCAGCACAAATCCGGGAAGCCAAGAGACCCAGTACTTC. Encoded protein: CASTNPGSQETQYF.

This clonotype was seen a handful of times. This chain connects TRBV7-9 to TRBJ2-2; a weak D match, TRBD2 (5 bases). The CDR3 totals 18 residues. Looked up from germline, CDR1 is SEHNR and CDR2 is FQNEAQ (reference sequence). V lost 1 base to trimming and J lost 4 bases, with 19 bases between them. In DNA form, the CDR3 reads TGTGCCAGCAGCTTAGGTTCCCTTAACAGCGGAGGCACCGGGGAGCTGTTTTTT. Protein sequence: CASSLGSLNSGGTGELFF.